These 19 T cell receptor beta chains share one sample of origin, sequenced in a study of cytomegalovirus exposure and HLA in healthy donors. PCR amplification relied on 60 Vbeta primers (plus 13 Jbeta primers). TCRdb's copy holds only in-frame clones and misses some; the assay was immunoSEQ multiplex PCR. The data contain about 120,000 clones, over 65% of them singletons. Input material: PBMCs. The receptors were sampled from a woman aged 40-49 years in good health and CMV-seropositive.

CDR3 region: CASSRHQGAYEQYF. DNA for the CDR3: TGTGCCAGCAGTCGCCATCAAGGGGCTTACGAGCAGTACTTC. This chain connects TRBV27 to TRBJ2-7; tentatively, D is TRBD1 (5 bases). Germline V gene sequence: CDR1 MNHEY, CDR2 SMNVEV (reference sequence). The CDR3 contains 14 residues. Trimming stripped 5 bases from V and 4 bases from J, with 15 bases between.

This clone appeared a few times. The CDR3 region has the DNA TGTGCCAGCAGCCCCTCGTCGGGTTCACCCCTCCACTTT. Translated: CASSPSSGSPLHF. This chain uses TRBV7-8 with TRBJ1-6; D gene unclear. The length of the CDR3 is 13 residues. Germline assignment: CDR1 SGHVS and CDR2 FQNEAQ. Trimming shortened V by 5 bases and J by 9 bases, and 11 bases separated the two germline ends.

The chain carries TRBV5-1 and TRBJ2-7, with D perhaps TRBD1 (6 bases). V gave up 4 bases and J gave up 3 bases, with 8 bases separating them. This CDR3 is 12 amino acids long. Germline CDR1 reads SGHRS; CDR2 reads YFSETQ. CDR3 DNA: TGCGCCAGCAGCCAGGACAGCTACGAGCAGTACTTC. Its translation is CASSQDSYEQYF.

V usage is TRBV5-1 and J usage is TRBJ2-5, with 14 positions matching TRBD2. Germline CDR1 is SGHRS and CDR2 is YFSETQ. Germline trimming cut 3 bases from V and 5 bases from J; bases unmatched to any gene: 6. This CDR3 has 16 amino acids. The CDR3 sequence: CASSSGTSGSPETQYF. The CDR3 coding sequence is TGCGCCAGCAGCTCGGGGACTAGCGGGAGTCCGGAGACCCAGTACTTC.

The chain couples TRBV7-3 to TRBJ1-1; 7 bases align to TRBD1. CDR3 length: 14 residues. CDR1 is SGHTA, CDR2 FQGTGA, per germline. The trim removed 5 bases at V and 4 bases at J, leaving 7 bases unmatched. In DNA form, the CDR3 reads TGTGCCAGCAGCCGACAGGGAGGTGTCACTGAAGCTTTCTTT. Encoded protein: CASSRQGGVTEAFF.

The chain carries TRBV6-5 and TRBJ1-6, with a possible D match to TRBD1 (5 bases). V was shortened by 8 bases and J by 7 bases, with 12 bases between the two germline ends. The germline gives CDR1 MNHEY, CDR2 SVGAGI. This CDR3 is built from 13 residues. CDR3 DNA sequence: TGTGCCAGCCGGGGGGACGGCAATTCACCCCTCCACTTT. This translates into CASRGDGNSPLHF.

The genes are TRBV7-2 and TRBJ2-7; 7 bases are shared with TRBD2. There are 12 residues in the CDR3. After removal of 5 bases from V and 10 bases from J, the junction contained 8 bases not matched to a gene. Germline V CDR1 and CDR2: SGHTA, FQGNSA. CDR3 sequence (DNA): TGTGCCAGCAGCCGCGGACTAGAGATCCAGTACTTC. It specifies CASSRGLEIQYF.

The table lists this clone with a few counts. The chain joins TRBV15 to TRBJ2-1, with 9 bases aligning to TRBD2. The CDR3 consists of 14 residues. With 1 base clipped from V and 9 bases from J, the junction kept 4 bases outside the gene matches. From germline, CDR1 is LNHNV and CDR2 YYDKDF (reference sequence). CDR3 in DNA: TGTGCCACCAGCAGAGTGGCGGGGGGGTCTGAGCAGTTCTTC. Its protein is CATSRVAGGSEQFF.

The chain combines TRBV5-1 with TRBJ1-1; tentative D call: TRBD1 (5 bases). This CDR3 spans 16 amino acids. Germline V gives CDR1 SGHRS, CDR2 YFSETQ. The ends were cut back, 5 bases at V and 0 bases at J, with 17 bases in the middle. The CDR3 DNA is TGCGCCAGCAGGCCTACCGTTGACAGCATGAACACTGAAGCTTTCTTT. It yields the protein CASRPTVDSMNTEAFF.

This clone was observed a handful of times. The CDR3 DNA sequence: TGTGCCAGCAGCTATTCACAGTCCGGCGAGCAGTACTTC. Amino acid sequence: CASSYSQSGEQYF. V usage is TRBV11-3 and J usage is TRBJ2-7; D gene ambiguous. V shed 4 bases and J shed 6 bases, with 13 bases lying between them. CDR1 and CDR2 (germline): SGHNT, YENEEA. The CDR3 runs 13 residues.

J is TRBJ2-5 and V is TRBV2; D unresolved. Germline CDR1 SNHLY, CDR2 FYNNEI. This CDR3 region has 13 residues. Trimming stripped 5 bases from V and 5 bases from J, with 12 bases between. Written as DNA, the CDR3 is TGTGCCAGCAGTCTCTTACCCCGGGAGACCCAGTACTTC. It translates to CASSLLPRETQYF.

The genes are TRBV4-3 and TRBJ1-4; 7 positions match TRBD1. V lost 4 bases and J lost 0; bases outside the gene matches: 17. Germline lookup yields CDR1 LGHNA and CDR2 YSLEER. The CDR3 runs to 20 residues. The CDR3 bases are TGCGCCAGCAGCCTCTCCAGGGGGATCTGGACAGGCCCAACTAATGAAAAACTGTTTTTT. Protein sequence: CASSLSRGIWTGPTNEKLFF.

This clone has only one observation. The rearrangement joins TRBV5-4 to TRBJ1-4; D is perhaps TRBD1 (6 bases). Germline assignment: CDR1 SGHNT and CDR2 YYREEE (reference sequence). The V and J ends lost 4 bases and 5 bases respectively, with 15 bases between them. This CDR3 contains 15 residues. DNA for the CDR3: TGTGCCAGCAGCGGGCAGGGGCTTTCAAATGAAAAACTGTTTTTT. It is translated as CASSGQGLSNEKLFF.

The chain is built from TRBV15 and TRBJ2-3, with 11 bases matching TRBD1. Unmatched junction bases numbered 10, after V lost 3 bases and J lost 5 bases. CDR3 length: 17 residues. Germline CDR1 and CDR2: LNHNV and YYDKDF (reference sequence). The CDR3 region is CATSSDGTGGGQDTQYF. In nucleotides, the CDR3 is TGTGCCACCAGCAGTGATGGGACAGGGGGTGGACAAGATACGCAGTATTTT.

The genes are TRBV6-1 and TRBJ2-5; TRBD2 matches 12 bases. Germline CDR1 and CDR2: MNHNS and SASEGT. The CDR3 contains 15 residues. J lost 3 bases, V lost 6 bases, and 5 bases had no gene match. CDR3 amino acids: CASSSLAGGEETQYF. CDR3 coding DNA: TGTGCCAGCAGCTCCCTAGCGGGAGGGGAAGAGACCCAGTACTTC.

The chain joins TRBV10-3 to TRBJ1-6, with 12 bases aligning to TRBD1. Germline V gives CDR1 ENHRY, CDR2 SYGVKD. The junction had 6 bases not matched to a gene; V was cut back by 2 bases and J by 7 bases. This CDR3 spans 17 amino acids. CDR3 sequence: CAISEKGQGAGNSPLHF. The CDR3 nucleotides read TGTGCCATCAGTGAGAAGGGACAGGGGGCAGGGAATTCACCCCTCCACTTT.

The chain uses TRBV5-4 and TRBJ2-1, with 8 nucleotides matching TRBD2. After removal of 0 bases from V and 9 bases from J, the junction contained 8 bases not matched to a gene. Germline CDR1 and CDR2: SGHNT and YYREEE (reference sequence). This CDR3 comprises 15 residues. CDR3 in amino acids: CASSLDSGGLSEQFF. The CDR3 coding sequence is TGTGCCAGCAGCTTGGATTCGGGGGGGCTATCTGAGCAGTTCTTC.

The V call is TRBV19, the J call TRBJ1-2; the match to TRBD1 covers 7 bases. The CDR3 is 15 residues long. Trimming at V came to 4 bases and at J to 0 bases, leaving 5 bases not matched to a gene. Germline CDR1 reads LNHDA; CDR2 reads SQIVND (reference sequence). This CDR3 is CASSNGQAANYGYTF. The CDR3, as DNA: TGTGCCAGTAGTAACGGACAGGCCGCTAACTATGGCTACACCTTC.

The chain recombines TRBV2 with TRBJ2-5; D is perhaps TRBD1 (6 bases). Germline CDR1 reads SNHLY; CDR2 reads FYNNEI. V was pared by 5 bases and J by 4 bases, with 11 bases between. The CDR3 loop spans 13 amino acids. CDR3 coding DNA: TGTGCCAGCAGTTCGATCAGGGGAGAGACCCAGTACTTC. It encodes CASSSIRGETQYF. Filled out from reference TRBV2 and TRBJ2-5, the complete variable domain reads EPEVTQTPSHQVTQMGQEVILRCVPISNHLYFYWYRQILGQKVEFLVSFYNNEISEKSEIFDDQFSVERPDGSNFTLKIRSTKLEDSAMYFCASSSIRGETQYFGPGTRLLVL.